Each of the 15 T cell receptor beta chains below was sequenced from the same sample in a study of regulatory T cells in long-lasting Graves disease. Investigators prepared the TCR beta libraries by applying iRepertoire HTBI primers and Arm-PCR of CDR3 regions. From the multiplex PCR reads, TCRdb called clonotypes with MiXCR, one entry per CDR3 protein. The repertoire holds 400,000 to 500,000 distinct CDR3 sequences, with roughly 21% as singletons. Regarding time point: persistent/refractory GD, antithyroid drugs over 5 years with positive TRAb. RNA from PBMCs was the source of the TCR library. The material sequenced was peripheral blood mononuclear cells (PBMCs), taken when the disease was refractory, from a patient treated with antithyroid drugs. Receptor source: a female donor with Graves disease.

The table lists this clonotype with many counts. The J gene is TRBJ1-4, the V gene TRBV28; D unclear. V dropped 6 bases and J dropped 0 bases, with 8 bases sitting between them. CDR1 MDHEN and CDR2 SYDVKM come from the germline V gene. This CDR3 contains 14 residues. CDR3 region: CASSLTTTNEKLFF. CDR3 in DNA: TGTGCCAGCAGCCTGACAACAACTAATGAAAAACTGTTTTTT.

In the case of this clonotype: This could be a read error, since a much larger clone is one nucleotide away. This chain joins TRBV16 and TRBJ1-2; D is perhaps TRBD1 (6 bases). Germline V gene sequence: CDR1 KGHSY, CDR2 FQNENV. This CDR3 is built from 14 residues. In DNA, the CDR3 is TGTGCCTGCAGCCAATTGGAGGGGGACTATGGCTACACCTTC. As protein: CACSQLEGDYGYTF.

This clonotype has a handful of counts. This chain joins TRBV6-1 and TRBJ1-2; 9 positions match TRBD1. CDR3 size: 16 residues. Germline V CDR1 and CDR2: MNHNS, SASEGT. V was pared by 4 bases and J by 1 base, with 7 bases of the junction left unmatched. CDR3 in amino acids: CASSGRNRGLNYGYTF. The CDR3 coding sequence is TGTGCCAGCAGTGGCCGGAACAGGGGGCTTAACTATGGCTACACCTTC.

There are many counts of this clonotype. V and J are TRBV7-2 and TRBJ2-7; 12 positions agree with TRBD1. With 4 bases clipped from V and 3 bases from J, the junction kept 16 bases outside the gene matches. CDR3 size: 19 residues. The germline CDR1 and CDR2 sequences are SGHTA and FQGNSA. The CDR3 sequence: CASSSVTGTGGYTHYEQYF. The CDR3 bases are TGTGCCAGCAGCTCAGTGACCGGGACAGGGGGCTATACACACTACGAGCAGTACTTC.

V gene TRBV4-3 combines with J gene TRBJ2-1; 12 bases map to TRBD2. Trimming took 0 bases from V and 7 from J; bases not matched to a gene: 4. The CDR3 extends over 16 amino acids. The germline V gene has CDR1 LGHNA and CDR2 YSLEER. In DNA form, the CDR3 reads TGCGCCAGCAGCCAAGACCGACTAGCGGGAGCTAATGAGCAGTTCTTC. As protein: CASSQDRLAGANEQFF.

The gene calls are TRBV27 and TRBJ2-2; 11 bases map to TRBD2. The germline CDR1 and CDR2 sequences are MNHEY and SMNVEV (reference sequence). The V and J ends lost 2 bases and 6 bases, in that order; junction bases with no gene match: 5. The CDR3 loop spans 16 amino acids. The CDR3 sequence: CASSLRLAGNAGELFF. DNA for the CDR3: TGTGCCAGCAGTTTAAGACTAGCGGGAAACGCCGGGGAGCTGTTTTTT.

V is TRBV29-1 and J is TRBJ2-2; no reliable D call. CDR1 and CDR2 (germline): SQVTM, ANQGSEA. The CDR3 has 14 residues. With 1 base removed from V and 2 bases from J, the gap between germline ends came to 8 bases. This chain's CDR3 is CSVEGQGNTGELFF. DNA of the CDR3: TGCAGCGTTGAAGGACAAGGAAACACCGGGGAGCTGTTTTTT.

The table lists this clonotype with a few counts. The gene calls are TRBV11-2 and TRBJ2-5, with 8 bases fitting TRBD1. The CDR3 consists of 14 residues. Germline trimming cut 3 bases from V and 5 bases from J; bases unmatched to any gene: 5. From germline, CDR1 is SGHAT and CDR2 FQNNGV. CDR3 loop: CASSLAGGIETQYF. For the CDR3, the DNA is TGTGCCAGCAGCTTGGCAGGGGGCATCGAGACCCAGTACTTC.

The chain is built from TRBV19 and TRBJ2-7; D possibly uses TRBD1 or TRBD2 (5 bases each). The CDR3 runs to 11 residues. Trimming left V 6 bases short and J 5 bases short, with 8 bases between. Per the germline V gene, CDR1 is LNHDA and CDR2 is SQIVND (reference sequence). CDR3 DNA: TGTGCCAGTAGGAGGGGAAACGAGCAGTACTTC. Its translation is CASRRGNEQYF.

Only a few counts were recorded for this clonotype. The chain joins TRBV20-1 to TRBJ1-2; D gene unclear. This CDR3 has 14 amino acids. Germline V gene data show CDR1 as DFQATT and CDR2 as SNEGSKA (reference sequence). V was cut by 3 bases and J by 4 bases, with 15 bases left in between. The CDR3 is CSARYHETIYGYTF. The CDR3 DNA reads as TGCAGTGCTAGGTATCATGAGACTATCTATGGCTACACCTTC.

In this sample, this clonotype turned up many times. The chain joins TRBV12-3 or TRBV12-4 to TRBJ2-7; D is possibly TRBD2 (6 bases). The germline V and J ends were trimmed by 8 bases and 3 bases, with 20 bases remaining between them. The CDR3 contains 15 residues. The CDR3 is CASSGTTYGSYEQYF. In DNA, the CDR3 is TGTGCCAGCTCCGGAACAACCTACGGGAGCTACGAGCAGTACTTC.

In its sample, this clonotype was seen many times. V usage is TRBV27 and J usage is TRBJ1-5; D possibly corresponds to TRBD1 (6 bases). Trimming removed 6 bases from V and 0 bases from J, with 18 bases in between. Germline CDR1 and CDR2: MNHEY and SMNVEV (reference sequence). This CDR3 contains 17 residues. Written as DNA, the CDR3 is TGTGCCAGCAGCCAAATATTCGACAGGTATAGCAATCAGCCCCAGCATTTT. Protein sequence: CASSQIFDRYSNQPQHF.

The chain links TRBV19 to TRBJ2-7; no definite D call. V was clipped by 6 bases and J by 4 bases, with 16 bases between them. The CDR3 is 14 amino acids. CDR1 and CDR2 (germline): LNHDA, SQIVND (reference sequence). CDR3 DNA: TGTGCCAGTAGGCCTTCTCCAGGTTATTACGAGCAGTACTTC. It codes for CASRPSPGYYEQYF.

This rearrangement joins TRBV9 to TRBJ1-5; D may be TRBD1 (5 bases). The V end was cut by 0 bases, the J end by 4 bases, with 8 bases between. Germline CDR1 and CDR2: SGDLS and YYNGEE. The CDR3 has 14 amino acids. CDR3 sequence: CASSVGQTNQPQHF. As DNA, the CDR3 is TGTGCCAGCAGCGTAGGACAGACAAATCAGCCCCAGCATTTT.

This clonotype was seen ten or more times. The chain combines TRBV24-1 with TRBJ2-5; 8 bases agree with TRBD1. The CDR3 sequence is 15 residues long. Losses at the gene ends were 9 bases for V and 2 bases for J; bases not matched to a gene: 10. Looked up from germline, CDR1 is KGHDR and CDR2 is SFDVKD. CDR3 sequence: CATVGQGEGQETQYF. The CDR3 coding sequence is TGTGCCACCGTCGGACAGGGAGAAGGACAAGAGACCCAGTACTTC.